This T cell receptor beta chain was identified in a study of blood T cells in healthy people across ages. Sample-barcoded 5' priming and a J-beta primer mix drove a second PCR of 7 to 11 cycles. TCRdb fed the 5' RACE reads into MiXCR, producing one record per CDR3 protein. This sample has about 780,000 distinct CDR3 sequences, with about 45% found just once. This CDR3 has 17 residues. The V gene's germline CDR1 is SGHTA and CDR2 FQGNSA. V lost 5 bases, J lost 1 base, and 8 bases stayed unmatched. V usage is TRBV7-2 and J usage is TRBJ2-7; 13 positions match TRBD2. Sequenced material: blood. The source is a man of 80 years or more in good health. The CDR3 sequence is CASSTGGTSGVSYEQYF. The DNA for the CDR3 is TGTGCCAGCAGCACCGGGGGGACTAGCGGGGTATCCTACGAGCAGTACTTC. Supplemented by reference TRBV7-2 and TRBJ2-7, the full variable domain reads GAGVSQSPSNKVTEKGKDVELRCDPISGHTALYWYRQSLGQGLEFLIYFQGNSAPDKSGLPSDRFSAERTGGSVSTLTIQRTQQEDSAVYLCASSTGGTSGVSYEQYFGPGTRLTVT.